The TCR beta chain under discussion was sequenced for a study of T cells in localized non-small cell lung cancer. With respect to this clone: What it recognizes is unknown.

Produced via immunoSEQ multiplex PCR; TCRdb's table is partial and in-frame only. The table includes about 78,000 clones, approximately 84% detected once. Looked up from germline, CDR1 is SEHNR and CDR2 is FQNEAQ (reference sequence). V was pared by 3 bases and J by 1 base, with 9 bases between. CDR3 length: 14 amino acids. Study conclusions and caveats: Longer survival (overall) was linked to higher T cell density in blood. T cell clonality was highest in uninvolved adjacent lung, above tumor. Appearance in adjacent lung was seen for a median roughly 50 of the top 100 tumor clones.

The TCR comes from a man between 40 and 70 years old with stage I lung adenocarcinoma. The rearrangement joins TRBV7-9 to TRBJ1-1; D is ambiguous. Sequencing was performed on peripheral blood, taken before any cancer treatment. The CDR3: CASSFQAPNTEAFF. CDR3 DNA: TGTGCCAGCAGCTTCCAGGCCCCGAACACTGAAGCTTTCTTT.